Sequencing of this T cell receptor beta chain was carried out in a study of cytomegalovirus exposure and HLA in healthy donors. Study-level findings and limits: The study labeled 150 or so TCR beta chains cytomegalovirus-associated.

The CDR3 consists of 15 residues. Germline CDR1 and CDR2: MGHRA and YSYEKL. V shed 2 bases, J shed 4 bases, and the junction held 8 bases outside the gene matches. The study ran its PCR with 60 Vbeta and 13 Jbeta primers. Assay: immunoSEQ multiplex PCR; the TCRdb copy retains only in-frame clones and omits some. Of 95,000 to 110,000 clones in the sample, approximately 80% were seen once. In nominal health when sampled, donors likely had unrecorded immune exposures nonetheless. In the case of this clone: The antigen remains undetermined.

The receptor was derived from a male donor in good health and CMV-seronegative. V gene TRBV4-1 combines with J gene TRBJ2-7; 7 bases fit TRBD1. The sequenced material came from PBMCs. This chain's CDR3 is CASSQPQGWGYEQYF. CDR3 DNA sequence: TGCGCCAGCAGCCAACCACAGGGGTGGGGATACGAGCAGTACTTC.